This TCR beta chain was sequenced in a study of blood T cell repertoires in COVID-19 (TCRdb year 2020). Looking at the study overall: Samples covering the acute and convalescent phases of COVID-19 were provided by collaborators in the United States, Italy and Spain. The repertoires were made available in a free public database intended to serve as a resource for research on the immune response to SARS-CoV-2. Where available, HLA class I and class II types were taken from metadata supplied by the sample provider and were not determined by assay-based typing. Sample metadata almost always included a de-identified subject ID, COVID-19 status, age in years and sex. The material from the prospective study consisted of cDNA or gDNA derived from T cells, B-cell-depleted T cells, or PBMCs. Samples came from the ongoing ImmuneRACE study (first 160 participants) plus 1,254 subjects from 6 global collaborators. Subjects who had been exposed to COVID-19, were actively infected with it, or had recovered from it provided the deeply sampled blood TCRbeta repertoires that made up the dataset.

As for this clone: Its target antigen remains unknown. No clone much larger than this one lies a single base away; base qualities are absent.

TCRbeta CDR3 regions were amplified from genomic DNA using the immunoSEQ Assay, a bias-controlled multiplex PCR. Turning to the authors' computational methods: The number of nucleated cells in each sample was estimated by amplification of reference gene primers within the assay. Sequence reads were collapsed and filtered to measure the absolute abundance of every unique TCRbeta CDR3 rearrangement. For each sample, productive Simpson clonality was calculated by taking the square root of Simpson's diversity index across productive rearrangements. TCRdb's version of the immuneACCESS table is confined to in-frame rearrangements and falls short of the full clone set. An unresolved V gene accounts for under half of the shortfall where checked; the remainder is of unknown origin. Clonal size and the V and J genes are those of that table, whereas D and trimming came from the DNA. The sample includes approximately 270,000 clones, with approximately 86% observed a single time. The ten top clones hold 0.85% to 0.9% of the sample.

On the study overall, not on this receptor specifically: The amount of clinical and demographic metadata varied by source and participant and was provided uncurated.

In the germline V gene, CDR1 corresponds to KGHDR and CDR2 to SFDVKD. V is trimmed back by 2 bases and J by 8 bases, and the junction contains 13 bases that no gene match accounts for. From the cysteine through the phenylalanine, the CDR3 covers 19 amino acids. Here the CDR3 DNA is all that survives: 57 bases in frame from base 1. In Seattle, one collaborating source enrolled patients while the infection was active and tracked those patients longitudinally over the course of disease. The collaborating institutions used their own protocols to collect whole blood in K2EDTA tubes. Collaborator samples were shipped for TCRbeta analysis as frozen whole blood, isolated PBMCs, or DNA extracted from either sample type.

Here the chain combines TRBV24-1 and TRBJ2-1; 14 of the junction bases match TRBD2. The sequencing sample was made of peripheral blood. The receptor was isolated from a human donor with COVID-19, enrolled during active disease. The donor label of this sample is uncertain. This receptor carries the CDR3 CATSDSPGTSGSVVDEQFF. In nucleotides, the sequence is TGTGCCACCAGTGATTCCCCCGGGACTAGCGGGAGCGTTGTGGATGAGCAGTTCTTC.